The 26 T cell receptor beta chains in this list originate from one sample, sequenced in a study of blood T cell repertoires in COVID-19. Data came from immunoSEQ multiplex PCR; TCRdb stores just in-frame clones and leaves some out. Of 70,000 to 100,000 clones in the sample, 90% were seen once. Sequenced input: peripheral blood. The receptors stem from a woman of 80 years or more with active or convalescent COVID-19.

The V call is TRBV19, the J call TRBJ2-7; perhaps TRBD1 as D (6 bases). The CDR3 covers 15 residues. Germline assignment: CDR1 LNHDA and CDR2 SQIVND (reference sequence). Trimming removed 4 bases at V and 5 bases at J, with 18 bases between. The CDR3 spells CASSTSGTFGHEQYF. CDR3 DNA sequence: TGTGCCAGTAGTACGTCCGGGACATTCGGACACGAGCAGTACTTC. Full variable domain (remainder filled in from reference TRBV19 and TRBJ2-7): DGGITQSPKYLFRKEGQNVTLSCEQNLNHDAMYWYRQDPGQGLRLIYYSQIVNDFQKGDIAEGYSVSREKKESFPLTVTSAQKNPTAFYLCASSTSGTFGHEQYFGPGTRLTVT.

The chain uses TRBV9 and TRBJ1-3, with D unclear. Trimming took 4 bases from V and 0 from J, leaving 11 bases between them. The CDR3 length is 15 residues. The V gene's germline CDR1 is SGDLS and CDR2 YYNGEE. The CDR3 reads CASSITGSSGNTIYF. In DNA form, the CDR3 reads TGTGCCAGCAGCATCACGGGGTCCTCTGGAAACACCATATATTTT.

Concerning this clone: Other DNA sequences in this specimen translate into the identical CDR3. The rearrangement uses TRBV18 and TRBJ1-2; D possibly corresponds to TRBD1 (6 bases). The germline V gene encodes CDR1 KGHSH and CDR2 LQKENI. CDR3 size: 14 residues. Trimming cost V 3 bases and J 2 bases, with 10 bases left between them. The chain's CDR3 is CASSPRQANYGYTF. The CDR3 DNA reads as TGTGCCAGCTCACCTCGACAGGCCAACTATGGCTACACCTTC.

This chain links TRBV24-1 with TRBJ2-2; 14 bases map to TRBD2. CDR3 size: 18 residues. The trim removed 3 bases at V and 4 bases at J, leaving 6 bases unmatched. Germline V gene data show CDR1 as KGHDR and CDR2 as SFDVKD. The chain's CDR3 is CATSDPGLAGGPTGELFF. CDR3 nucleotide sequence: TGTGCCACCAGTGATCCTGGACTAGCGGGAGGCCCCACCGGGGAGCTGTTTTTT.

This chain joins TRBV13 and TRBJ2-1, with TRBD2 identical over 14 bases. The V gene's germline CDR1 is PRHDT and CDR2 FYEKMQ (reference sequence). The length of the CDR3 is 17 residues. The V gene end was trimmed by 4 bases and the J gene end by 4 bases; junction bases not matched to a gene: 6. The CDR3 protein is CASSSGLAGDGYNEQFF. CDR3 nucleotide sequence: TGTGCCAGCAGCTCGGGACTAGCGGGAGATGGGTACAATGAGCAGTTCTTC.

The chain employs TRBV6-2 or TRBV6-3 and TRBJ2-5; no reliable D call. The V end was cut by 0 bases, the J end by 1 base, with 6 bases between. This CDR3 region has 14 residues. In germline, CDR1 is MNHEY, CDR2 SVGEGT. The CDR3 reads CASSYSSSQETQYF. The CDR3 DNA reads TGTGCCAGCAGTTACTCGTCTAGCCAAGAGACCCAGTACTTC.

The chain joins TRBV5-1 to TRBJ2-7; the match to TRBD1 covers 8 bases. V lost 1 base and J lost 5; bases outside the gene matches: 8. The CDR3 length is 15 residues. Per germline, CDR1 SGHRS and CDR2 YFSETQ. This chain's CDR3 is CASSLLQGAIDEQYF. CDR3 DNA: TGCGCCAGCAGCTTGTTGCAGGGGGCGATCGACGAGCAGTACTTC.

The CDR3 sequence: CASRLQSNQPQHF. CDR3 nucleotides: TGTGCCAGCAGGTTACAGAGCAATCAGCCCCAGCATTTT. The chain uses TRBV25-1 and TRBJ1-5, with D unresolved. The V end was cut by 6 bases, the J end by 1 base, with 7 bases between. CDR3 length: 13 amino acids. The V gene's germline CDR1 is MGHDK and CDR2 SYGVNS. The whole variable domain, remainder taken from reference TRBV25-1 and TRBJ1-5, is EADIYQTPRYLVIGTGKKITLECSQTMGHDKMYWYQQDPGMELHLIHYSYGVNSTEKGDLSSESTVSRIRTEHFPLTLESARPSHTSQYLCASRLQSNQPQHFGDGTRLSIL.

This chain links TRBV4-1 with TRBJ2-2; TRBD1 aligns across 9 bases. Germline CDR1 is MGHRA and CDR2 is YSYEKL. V was pared by 4 bases and J by 1 base, with 4 bases of the junction left unmatched. The length of the CDR3 is 16 residues. The CDR3 region is CASSRTGQGNTGELFF. CDR3 DNA sequence: TGCGCCAGCAGCCGCACGGGACAGGGGAACACCGGGGAGCTGTTTTTT.

The genes are TRBV28 and TRBJ1-1; D unresolved. This CDR3 region has 11 residues. Trimming left V 8 bases short and J 5 bases short, with 9 bases between. Germline values: CDR1 MDHEN, CDR2 SYDVKM. The CDR3 DNA is TGTGCCAGCGTCGGGTCAACTGAAGCTTTCTTT. Its protein product is CASVGSTEAFF.

The V gene is TRBV7-7, the J gene TRBJ2-1, with 12 bases lining up with TRBD2. Germline CDR1 reads SSHAT; CDR2 reads FNYEAQ (reference sequence). This CDR3 is 15 amino acids long. V lost 4 bases and J lost 4; bases outside the gene matches: 2. This chain's CDR3 is CASSSGLAGYNEQFF. CDR3 coding DNA: TGTGCCAGCAGCTCCGGACTAGCGGGATACAATGAGCAGTTCTTC.

The rearrangement joins TRBV5-8 to TRBJ1-3; 10 bases match TRBD1. The CDR3 has 15 residues. The V gene end was trimmed by 3 bases and the J gene end by 3 bases; junction bases not matched to a gene: 3. Germline CDR1 SGHTS, CDR2 YDEGEE. CDR3 region: CASSSGQGFGNTIYF. In nucleotides, the CDR3 is TGTGCCAGCAGCTCGGGACAGGGGTTTGGAAACACCATATATTTT.

The chain carries TRBV29-1 and TRBJ2-5, with D perhaps matching TRBD2 (6 bases). The V end lost 0 bases, the J end lost 4 bases, and 9 bases lay between the germline ends. Germline V CDR1 and CDR2: SQVTM, ANQGSEA. This CDR3 has 13 amino acids. The CDR3 nucleotides read TGCAGCGTTGAAGATTTGCGGGGAGAGACCCAGTACTTC. Protein: CSVEDLRGETQYF. The full variable domain, with the rest looked up from reference TRBV29-1 and TRBJ2-5, is SAVISQKPSRDICQRGTSLTIQCQVDSQVTMMFWYRQQPGQSLTLIATANQGSEATYESGFVIDKFPISRPNLTFSTLTVSNMSPEDSSIYLCSVEDLRGETQYFGPGTRLLVL.

This chain joins TRBV5-4 and TRBJ2-3, with 12 bases fitting TRBD2. Losses at the gene ends were 0 bases for V and 4 bases for J; bases not matched to a gene: 3. The CDR3 spans 16 residues. Germline CDR1 SGHNT, CDR2 YYREEE (reference sequence). Written as DNA, the CDR3 is TGTGCCAGCAGCTTGGGACTAGCGGGAGCAGCAGATACGCAGTATTTT. As protein: CASSLGLAGAADTQYF.

This clone was seen a handful of times. The V call is TRBV7-9, the J call TRBJ2-5; the D gene is possibly TRBD1 (5 bases). This CDR3 is built from 16 residues. The V and J ends lost 3 bases and 5 bases respectively, with 19 bases between them. CDR1 and CDR2 (germline): SEHNR, FQNEAQ (reference sequence). CDR3 amino acids: CASSFLRRTSEETQYF. In DNA form, the CDR3 reads TGTGCCAGCAGCTTCCTCCGACGGACATCAGAGGAGACCCAGTACTTC.

Only a few counts were recorded for this clone. V gene TRBV7-2 combines with J gene TRBJ1-6; D gene unclear. This CDR3 has 14 amino acids. V was clipped by 2 bases and J by 5 bases, with 7 bases between them. Germline V gene sequence: CDR1 SGHTA, CDR2 FQGNSA. This chain's CDR3 is CASSLRVHNSPLHF. DNA of the CDR3: TGTGCCAGCAGCTTACGAGTCCATAATTCACCCCTCCACTTT.

The V gene is TRBV5-1, the J gene TRBJ1-4; 7 bases map to TRBD1. The CDR3 extends over 14 amino acids. The germline CDR1 and CDR2 sequences are SGHRS and YFSETQ. V trimming: 4 bases; J trimming: 5 bases; junction bases outside the gene matches: 5. The CDR3 loop is CASSLTGMNEKLFF. CDR3 sequence (DNA): TGCGCCAGCAGCCTGACAGGGATGAATGAAAAACTGTTTTTT.

The V gene is TRBV15, the J gene TRBJ1-1; D remains ambiguous. V was pared by 1 base and J by 1 base, with 10 bases between. CDR3 length equals 15 residues. The germline CDR1 and CDR2 sequences are LNHNV and YYDKDF (reference sequence). The CDR3 DNA reads as TGTGCCACCAGCAGAGTGGAGGGTGCGAACACTGAAGCTTTCTTT. It is translated as CATSRVEGANTEAFF.

The chain has TRBV19 and TRBJ2-1, with TRBD2 as a possible D gene (6 bases). This CDR3 has 16 residues. Germline values: CDR1 LNHDA, CDR2 SQIVND (reference sequence). Trimming took off 5 bases at V and 5 bases at J, with 19 bases between the two ends. The CDR3 spells CASSSLANGRNNEQFF. The CDR3 DNA reads as TGTGCCAGTAGTTCCCTAGCGAACGGGAGAAACAATGAGCAGTTCTTC.

The gene calls are TRBV7-3 and TRBJ2-3, with 11 positions matching TRBD2. The CDR3 sequence is 15 residues long. The germline V gene encodes CDR1 SGHTA and CDR2 FQGTGA. V was clipped by 3 bases and J by 3 bases; unmatched bases: 2. The CDR3 sequence: CASSFSGRETDTQYF. The CDR3 bases are TGTGCCAGCAGCTTTAGCGGGAGGGAGACAGATACGCAGTATTTT.

CDR3 sequence reads: CASSDSFRGSSYNEQFF. CDR3 nucleotides: TGTGCCAGCAGCGACTCATTCAGGGGGAGCTCCTACAATGAGCAGTTCTTC. V gene TRBV7-9 combines with J gene TRBJ2-1; TRBD1 matches at 7 bases. CDR1 and CDR2 from the germline V gene are SEHNR and FQNEAQ (reference sequence). The CDR3 sequence is 17 residues long. J was trimmed by 0 bases and V by 5 bases; bases with no gene match: 10.

The chain joins TRBV6-5 to TRBJ1-5; 11 nucleotides agree with TRBD1. The J segment lost 5 bases and the V segment lost 6 bases, leaving 6 bases of the junction unmatched. The CDR3 sequence is 15 residues long. The germline CDR1 and CDR2 sequences are MNHEY and SVGAGI. The CDR3 sequence is CASRRTGGRDQPQHF. The CDR3 DNA sequence: TGTGCCAGCAGGCGGACAGGGGGCCGGGATCAGCCCCAGCATTTT.

The chain is built from TRBV4-3 and TRBJ2-6, with D perhaps TRBD1 (6 bases). The CDR3 extends over 17 amino acids. Between the trimmed V and J ends, which lost 1 base and 4 bases, there was a span of 14 bases. Germline V gene data show CDR1 as LGHNA and CDR2 as YSLEER. CDR3: CASSQAAQGSGANVLTF. In nucleotides, the CDR3 is TGCGCCAGCAGCCAAGCCGCACAGGGATCAGGGGCCAACGTCCTGACTTTC.

V is TRBV19 and J is TRBJ1-1, with 12 bases that match TRBD1. The V gene end was trimmed by 7 bases and the J gene end by 4 bases; junction bases not matched to a gene: 7. CDR3 size: 15 residues. Germline-derived CDR1 and CDR2 are LNHDA and SQIVND (reference sequence). The CDR3 DNA is TGTGCCAGTATTAGGGACAGGGGGCTTGTCACTGAAGCTTTCTTT. It is translated as CASIRDRGLVTEAFF.

The gene calls are TRBV2 and TRBJ1-1, with D perhaps matching TRBD1 (6 bases). CDR3 length: 16 residues. CDR1 and CDR2 from the germline V gene are SNHLY and FYNNEI. Trimming pared 6 bases from V and 3 bases from J, leaving 20 bases between. The CDR3 DNA reads TGTGCCAGCAGGAGGAGGATGGGGGCTGGGGACACTGAAGCTTTCTTT. It codes for CASRRRMGAGDTEAFF. The full variable domain, in which reference TRBV2 and TRBJ1-1 provide the parts outside the CDR3, is EPEVTQTPSHQVTQMGQEVILRCVPISNHLYFYWYRQILGQKVEFLVSFYNNEISEKSEIFDDQFSVERPDGSNFTLKIRSTKLEDSAMYFCASRRRMGAGDTEAFFGQGTRLTVV.

The CDR3 sequence: CASRTERYNEQFF. CDR3 nucleotides: TGTGCCAGCAGGACGGAGAGGTACAATGAGCAGTTCTTC. The V call is TRBV5-8, the J call TRBJ2-1; D gene ambiguous. The CDR3 has 13 amino acids. The germline V and J ends were trimmed by 5 bases and 4 bases, with 10 bases remaining between them. Germline CDR1 SGHTS, CDR2 YDEGEE. The full variable domain, its missing parts supplied by reference TRBV5-8 and TRBJ2-1, is EAGVTQSPTHLIKTRGQQATLRCSPISGHTSVYWYQQALGLGLQFLLWYDEGEERNRGNFPPRFSGRQFPNYSSELNVNALELEDSALYLCASRTERYNEQFFGPGTRLTVL.